This TCR beta chain was profiled in a study of T-cell memory formation after mild COVID-19. Study-level background: Largely donor-specific TCR clusters were found.

The germline gives CDR1 DFQATT, CDR2 SNEGSKA (reference sequence). The CDR3 sequence is 14 residues long. Trimming cost V 6 bases and J 1 base; bases outside gene matches: 6. General study points: Confirmation of SARS-CoV-2 specificity was lacking for second-wave clones peaking day 37. Contracting CD4+ clones were located mainly in CM and EM, and CD8+ clones in EMRA.

This clonotype was seen only a few times. The antigen is unknown. 5'RACE, which relied on constant-segment primers, yielded TCR alpha and TCR beta cDNA libraries carrying sample barcodes and UMIs. TCRdb ran MiXCR on the 5' RACE reads and lists one entry per CDR3 protein. This sample has 250,000 to 300,000 distinct CDR3 sequences, with around 15% found just once. The source material was PBMCs or a T cell subset sorted from them (not recorded which). The chain uses TRBV20-1 and TRBJ2-1, with TRBD2 matching 7 bases. This TCR derives from a man younger than 35 who had mild COVID-19 (a few samples of this study predate the infection). Cell type and time point are not known. CDR3 protein: CSAPDGGSYNEQFF. CDR3 nucleotide sequence: TGCAGTGCCCCCGACGGGGGGTCCTACAATGAGCAGTTCTTC.